Given below is one T cell receptor (beta chain) in context. As yet, its antigen is unknown. This specimen comes from a study of cytomegalovirus exposure and HLA in healthy donors. The germline V gene has CDR1 SGDLS and CDR2 YYNGEE. This CDR3 spans 13 amino acids. The V gene lost 0 bases and the J gene lost 7 bases, with 7 bases spanning the gap. The primer mix had 60 Vbeta and 13 Jbeta primers. TCRdb keeps only in-frame clones here, not all; method: immunoSEQ multiplex PCR. The table has about 150,000 clones, about 60% seen once. Study outcomes and limitations: The investigators catalogued about 170 TCR beta chains as cytomegalovirus-associated.

The chain has TRBV9 and TRBJ2-2; D is undetermined. Sequenced input: PBMCs. The receptor was derived from a woman aged 55-69 years in good health and CMV-seropositive. The CDR3 DNA is TGTGCCAGCAGCGTAGTCCCGGGCGGGGAGCTGTTTTTT. Amino acid sequence: CASSVVPGGELFF.